Described below is a single TCR beta chain sequence and its context. The antigen it binds to is not known. Base-call qualities are not available, and no considerably larger clone is one nucleotide away. The germline V gene supplies CDR1 SGHRS and CDR2 YFSETQ. V gives up 0 bases and J gives up 5 bases, and the segment between their germline ends measures 12 bases. The CDR3, from cysteine to phenylalanine, totals 15 residues. The read is trimmed to its CDR3 DNA, 45 bases read in frame from base 1. These data are taken from a study of beta chain features in type 1 diabetes (dated by TCRdb to 2016 to 2019). Looking at the study overall: Mean age, gender distribution, total cell number and subset yield did not differ between patients and healthy donors. Regulatory and stem cell-like memory subsets were isolated from only 8 patients and roughly eight healthy donors, whereas naive and central memory subsets came from all 30 or so donors. Across all samples, roughly 110,000,000 sorted cells were examined, and cell number per subset correlated strongly with RNA yield. The study compared TCRB repertoires of sorted circulating CD4+ T cell subsets between recently diagnosed type 1 diabetes patients and matched healthy donors.

Points the paper makes about the study in general: PCR might favor shorter templates, but patient and control samples were amplified and corrected together, so any skew would affect both groups equally. At VDJ recombination sites, patients with type 1 diabetes made fewer insertions and deleted more nucleotides, a pattern implying thymic rearrangement abnormalities. Because cDNA was sequenced instead of genomic DNA, activated cells with high expression could be over-represented, although the groups did not differ in activation or CD3 levels. A moderate but significant shortening of TCRB CDR3 length was observed in type 1 diabetes patients in all four CD4+ subsets. Naive, central memory and regulatory TCRB repertoires appeared more similar among patients than among healthy donors. HLA sub-analyses involved small numbers of individuals, so any influence of HLA type on TCRB rearrangement remained unresolved.

The High Capacity cDNA Reverse Transcription Kit was used to reverse transcribe all of the isolated RNA, meaning that expressed TCRB transcripts were what got sequenced. Deep immunoSEQ sequencing was performed on naive, central memory and regulatory T cell samples, with an average of around 3.5 million total reads per sample. Sorted cells were lysed in RLT buffer and RNA was extracted with DNase-treated RNeasy Micro or Mini kits, depending on cell number. Each cell subset was processed on its own to prevent cross-contamination, while patient and healthy donor samples were processed together. Using the immunoSEQ multiplex PCR, TCRB sequences were amplified from cDNA into 87-bp fragments spanning the CDR3 region. Amplicons were sequenced on the Illumina HiSeq platform. The source study handled its data this way. Synthetic template baselines were used to correct PCR bias computationally, reads within Hamming distance 2 were collapsed, and singletons that could not be merged were discarded. Reads were aligned against IMGT to assign V, D and J genes, CDR3 length and insertions or deletions at six rearrangement sites. Within each subset, clonotype counts were normalized to the number of sorted cells before true diversity and Gini coefficients were calculated with the tcR R package. The overlap coefficient, calculated on TCRB nucleotide sequences, was used to quantify repertoire sharing. Imported from immuneACCESS, the table was reduced by TCRdb to in-frame sequences with V and J called. These copies leave out some clones; in studies compared against another copy, an unresolved V gene accounts for under half, and the cause of the remainder is not known. The DNA gave D and trimming, while V, J and clone size come from that table. This sample comprises roughly 300,000 clones, less than 10% of them detected only once. The top ten constitute 0.44% of the sample.

Each donor gave one peripheral blood draw, averaging approximately 0.11 L, which was collected into heparinised tubes. A BD FACSAria II was used to sort naive, central memory, regulatory and stem cell-like memory CD4+ T cells with a panel that included CD45RO, CCR7, CD25, CD127, CD95 and CD27. A purity above 98% was achieved for all sorted populations. PBMCs were isolated immediately by Lymphoprep density gradient centrifugation and stained directly without culture. To minimize batch effects, samples were stained and sorted in pairs, one healthy donor with one patient per experiment. The receptor chain draws on TRBV5-1 and TRBJ2-1; no D gene can be assigned with confidence. Sample: central memory CD4+ T cells from blood. The clonotype originates from a woman aged 18 to 35 in good health. The DNA reads as follows: TGCGCCAGCAGCTTGGACTGGTTGCAGAACAATGAGCAGTTCTTC. Translation gives CASSLDWLQNNEQFF.